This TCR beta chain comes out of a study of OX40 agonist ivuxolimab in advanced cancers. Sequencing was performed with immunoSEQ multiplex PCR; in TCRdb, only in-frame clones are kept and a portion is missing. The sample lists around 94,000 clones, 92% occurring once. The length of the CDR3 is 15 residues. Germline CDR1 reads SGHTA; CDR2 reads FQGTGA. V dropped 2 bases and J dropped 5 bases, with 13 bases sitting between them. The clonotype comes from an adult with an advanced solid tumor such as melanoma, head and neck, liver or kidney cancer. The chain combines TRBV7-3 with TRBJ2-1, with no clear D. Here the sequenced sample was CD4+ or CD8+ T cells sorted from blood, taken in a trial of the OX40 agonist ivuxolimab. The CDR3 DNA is TGTGCCAGCAGCTTATTCTGGACGTCCGACAATGAGCAGTTCTTC. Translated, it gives CASSLFWTSDNEQFF. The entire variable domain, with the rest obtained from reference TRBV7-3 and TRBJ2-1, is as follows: GAGVSQTPSNKVTEKGKYVELRCDPISGHTALYWYRQSLGQGPEFLIYFQGTGAADDSGLPNDRFFAVRPEGSVSTLKIQRTERGDSAVYLCASSLFWTSDNEQFFGPGTRLTVL.